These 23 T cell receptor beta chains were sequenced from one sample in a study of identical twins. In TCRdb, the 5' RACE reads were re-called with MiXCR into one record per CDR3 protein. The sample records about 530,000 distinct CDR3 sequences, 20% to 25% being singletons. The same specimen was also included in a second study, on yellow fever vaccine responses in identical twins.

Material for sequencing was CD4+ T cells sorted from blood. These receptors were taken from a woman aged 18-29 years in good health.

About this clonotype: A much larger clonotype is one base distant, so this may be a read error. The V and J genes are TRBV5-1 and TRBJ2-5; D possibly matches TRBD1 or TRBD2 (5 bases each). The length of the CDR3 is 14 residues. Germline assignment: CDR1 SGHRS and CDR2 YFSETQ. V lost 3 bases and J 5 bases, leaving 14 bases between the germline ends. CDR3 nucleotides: TGCGCCAGCAGCTCTACACGGGGCGTTGAGACCCAGTACTTC. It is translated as CASSSTRGVETQYF. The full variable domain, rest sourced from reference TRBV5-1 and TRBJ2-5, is KAGVTQTPRYLIKTRGQQVTLSCSPISGHRSVSWYQQTPGQGLQFLFEYFSETQRNKGNFPGRFSGRQFSNSRSEMNVSTLELGDSALYLCASSSTRGVETQYFGPGTRLLVL.

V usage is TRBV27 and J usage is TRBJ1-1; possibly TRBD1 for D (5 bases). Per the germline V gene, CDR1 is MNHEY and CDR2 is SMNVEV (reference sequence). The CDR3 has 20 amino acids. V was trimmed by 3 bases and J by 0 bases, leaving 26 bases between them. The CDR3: CASSFRKGHLGGEMNTEAFF. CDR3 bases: TGTGCCAGCAGTTTCAGGAAAGGACATTTAGGTGGGGAAATGAACACTGAAGCTTTCTTT.

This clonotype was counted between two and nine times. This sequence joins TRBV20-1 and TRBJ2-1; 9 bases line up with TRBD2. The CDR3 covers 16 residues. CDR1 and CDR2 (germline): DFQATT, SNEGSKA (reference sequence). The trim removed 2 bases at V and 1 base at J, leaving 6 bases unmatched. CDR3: CSARYSGSWSYNEQFF. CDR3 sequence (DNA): TGCAGTGCTAGATATAGCGGGAGTTGGTCCTACAATGAGCAGTTCTTC.

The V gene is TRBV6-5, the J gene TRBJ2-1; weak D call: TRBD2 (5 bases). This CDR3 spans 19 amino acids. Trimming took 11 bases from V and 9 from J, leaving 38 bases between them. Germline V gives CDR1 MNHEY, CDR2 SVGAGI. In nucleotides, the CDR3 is TGTGCCTGCTGTTCCCCGCGAGGACTCTATAGAAGGGCAGACGGTGAGCAGTTCTTC. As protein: CACCSPRGLYRRADGEQFF.

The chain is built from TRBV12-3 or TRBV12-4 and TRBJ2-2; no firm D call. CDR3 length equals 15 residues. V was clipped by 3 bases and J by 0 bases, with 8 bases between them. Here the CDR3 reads CASSFSRPNTGELFF. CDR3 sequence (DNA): TGTGCCAGCAGTTTCTCCAGACCGAACACCGGGGAGCTGTTTTTT.

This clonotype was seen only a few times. CDR3 sequence: CASSQVMGLAGVGGEQFF. The CDR3 DNA reads TGCGCCAGCAGCCAAGTGATGGGACTAGCGGGGGTAGGGGGTGAGCAGTTCTTC. V usage is TRBV4-1 and J usage is TRBJ2-1; TRBD2 agrees at 14 bases. The CDR3 contains 18 residues. V lost 1 base, J lost 9 bases, and 11 bases stayed unmatched. Per the germline V gene, CDR1 is MGHRA and CDR2 is YSYEKL.

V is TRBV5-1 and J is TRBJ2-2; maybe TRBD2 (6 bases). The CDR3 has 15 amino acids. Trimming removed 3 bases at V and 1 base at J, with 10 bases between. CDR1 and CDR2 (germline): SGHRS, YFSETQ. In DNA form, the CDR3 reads TGCGCCAGCAGCTCGGGACTGCAGAACACCGGGGAGCTGTTTTTT. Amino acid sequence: CASSSGLQNTGELFF. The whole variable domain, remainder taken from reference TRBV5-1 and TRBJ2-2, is KAGVTQTPRYLIKTRGQQVTLSCSPISGHRSVSWYQQTPGQGLQFLFEYFSETQRNKGNFPGRFSGRQFSNSRSEMNVSTLELGDSALYLCASSSGLQNTGELFFGEGSRLTVL.

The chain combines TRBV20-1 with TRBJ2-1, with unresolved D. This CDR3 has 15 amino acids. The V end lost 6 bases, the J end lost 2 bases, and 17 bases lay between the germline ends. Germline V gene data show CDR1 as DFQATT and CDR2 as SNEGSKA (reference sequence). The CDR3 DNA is TGCAGTGCCCCCACCAGGACCACCCCCTACAATGAGCAGTTCTTC. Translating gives CSAPTRTTPYNEQFF.

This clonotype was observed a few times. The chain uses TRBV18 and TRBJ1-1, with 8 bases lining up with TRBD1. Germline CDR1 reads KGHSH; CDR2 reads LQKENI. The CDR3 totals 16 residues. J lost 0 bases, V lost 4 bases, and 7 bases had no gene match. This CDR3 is CASSLGTGTMNTEAFF. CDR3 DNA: TGTGCCAGCTCACTCGGGACAGGAACTATGAACACTGAAGCTTTCTTT.

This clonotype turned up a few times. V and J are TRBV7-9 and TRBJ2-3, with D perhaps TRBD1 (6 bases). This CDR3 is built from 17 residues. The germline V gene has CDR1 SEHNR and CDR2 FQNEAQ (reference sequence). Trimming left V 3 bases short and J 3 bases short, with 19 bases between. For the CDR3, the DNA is TGTGCCAGCAGCTTCCGTGTCCCTAAACAGGGAACAGATACGCAGTATTTT. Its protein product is CASSFRVPKQGTDTQYF.

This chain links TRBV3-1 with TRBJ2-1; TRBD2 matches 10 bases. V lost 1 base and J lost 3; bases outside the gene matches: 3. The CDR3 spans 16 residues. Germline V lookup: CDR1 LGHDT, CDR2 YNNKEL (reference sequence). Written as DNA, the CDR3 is TGTGCCAGCAGCCAAGCGGCTAGCGGGAGCTACAATGAGCAGTTCTTC. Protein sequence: CASSQAASGSYNEQFF.

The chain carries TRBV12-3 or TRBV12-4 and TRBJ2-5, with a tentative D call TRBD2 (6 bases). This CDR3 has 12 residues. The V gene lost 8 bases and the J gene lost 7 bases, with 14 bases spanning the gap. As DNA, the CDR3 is TGTGCCAGCTCCCTCGGAGGGATGACCCAGTACTTC. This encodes CASSLGGMTQYF.

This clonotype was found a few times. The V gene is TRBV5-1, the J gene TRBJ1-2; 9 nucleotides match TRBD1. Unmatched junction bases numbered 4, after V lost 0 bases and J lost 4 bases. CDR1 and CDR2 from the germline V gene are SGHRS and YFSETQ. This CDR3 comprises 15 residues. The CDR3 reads CASSLGTGGVYGYTF. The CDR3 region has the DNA TGCGCCAGCAGCTTGGGTACAGGGGGCGTCTATGGCTACACCTTC.

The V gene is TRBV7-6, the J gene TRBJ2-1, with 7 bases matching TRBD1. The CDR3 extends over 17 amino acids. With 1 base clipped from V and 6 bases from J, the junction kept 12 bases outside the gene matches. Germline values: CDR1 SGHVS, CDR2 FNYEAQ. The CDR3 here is CASSLGEDRAGGNEQFF. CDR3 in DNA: TGTGCCAGCAGCTTAGGGGAAGACAGGGCCGGAGGCAATGAGCAGTTCTTC.

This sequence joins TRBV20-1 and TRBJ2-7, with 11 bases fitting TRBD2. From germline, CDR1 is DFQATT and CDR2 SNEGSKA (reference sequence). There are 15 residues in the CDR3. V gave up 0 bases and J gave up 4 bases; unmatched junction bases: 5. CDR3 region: CSARDRVAGGYEQYF. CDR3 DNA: TGCAGTGCTAGAGATCGCGTAGCGGGAGGGTACGAGCAGTACTTC.

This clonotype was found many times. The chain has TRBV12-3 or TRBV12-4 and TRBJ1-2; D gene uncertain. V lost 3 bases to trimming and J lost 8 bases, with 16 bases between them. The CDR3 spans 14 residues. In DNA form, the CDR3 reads TGTGCCAGCAGTTTTCGGCTAGCTTTAGGGGGCTACACCTTC. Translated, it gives CASSFRLALGGYTF.

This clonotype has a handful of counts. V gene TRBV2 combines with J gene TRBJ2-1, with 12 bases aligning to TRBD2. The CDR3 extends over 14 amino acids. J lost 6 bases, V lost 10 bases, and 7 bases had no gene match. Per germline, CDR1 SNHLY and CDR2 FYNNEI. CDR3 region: CATKVGLAGNEQFF. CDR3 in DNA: TGTGCCACTAAAGTGGGACTAGCGGGCAATGAGCAGTTCTTC.

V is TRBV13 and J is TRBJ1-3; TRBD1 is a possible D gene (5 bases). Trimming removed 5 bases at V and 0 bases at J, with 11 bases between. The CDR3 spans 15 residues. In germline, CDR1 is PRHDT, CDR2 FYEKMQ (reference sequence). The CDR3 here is CASSLRGASGNTIYF. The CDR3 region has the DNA TGTGCCAGCAGCCTAAGGGGCGCCTCTGGAAACACCATATATTTT.

The CDR3 DNA sequence: TGTGCCAGCGATTCTCCAGGGGGCTCGGCTAACTATGGCTACACCTTC. Protein sequence: CASDSPGGSANYGYTF. The chain carries TRBV28 and TRBJ1-2, with 8 positions matching TRBD1. In germline, CDR1 is MDHEN, CDR2 SYDVKM. The ends lost 8 bases at V and 0 bases at J; junction bases unmatched: 11. CDR3 length equals 16 residues.

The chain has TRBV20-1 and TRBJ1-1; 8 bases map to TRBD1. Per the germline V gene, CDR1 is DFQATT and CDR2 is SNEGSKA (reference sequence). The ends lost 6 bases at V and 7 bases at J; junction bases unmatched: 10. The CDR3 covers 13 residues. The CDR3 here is CSAFPGQGSEAFF. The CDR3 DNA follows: TGCAGTGCCTTCCCCGGACAGGGCAGTGAAGCTTTCTTT.

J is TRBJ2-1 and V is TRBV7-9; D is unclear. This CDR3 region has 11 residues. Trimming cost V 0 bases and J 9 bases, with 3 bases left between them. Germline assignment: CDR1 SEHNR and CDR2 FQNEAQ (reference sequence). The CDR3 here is CASSLAFEQFF. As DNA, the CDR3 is TGTGCCAGCAGCTTAGCATTTGAGCAGTTCTTC.

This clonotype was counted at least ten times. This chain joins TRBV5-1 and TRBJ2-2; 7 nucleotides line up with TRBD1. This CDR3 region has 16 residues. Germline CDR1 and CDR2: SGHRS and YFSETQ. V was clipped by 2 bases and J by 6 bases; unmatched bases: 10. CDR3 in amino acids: CASSLPGLQGPGELFF. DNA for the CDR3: TGCGCCAGCAGCTTACCCGGATTACAGGGGCCCGGGGAGCTGTTTTTT.

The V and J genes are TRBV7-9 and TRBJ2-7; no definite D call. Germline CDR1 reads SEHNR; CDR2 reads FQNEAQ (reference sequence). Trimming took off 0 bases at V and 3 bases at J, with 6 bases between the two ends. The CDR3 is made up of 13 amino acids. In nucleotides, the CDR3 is TGTGCCAGCAGCTTAGCGCCCCTCTACGAGCAGTACTTC. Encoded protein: CASSLAPLYEQYF.